Only a few counts were recorded for the clone carrying this TCR beta chain. The sample is drawn from a study of T cells in Graves' hyperthyroidism and ophthalmopathy. Study-level information: Prior to any treatment, at the point of initial diagnosis, peripheral blood was collected.

RNA transcripts were the template for amplifying TCR beta CDR3 regions. A first-round RT-PCR of the TCR CDR3 used the HTBI primer set. TCRdb called the multiplex PCR reads again in MiXCR, with one record for every CDR3 protein. In the table there are a few hundred thousand distinct CDR3 sequences, about a sixth of which are singletons. Germline V gives CDR1 MNHEY, CDR2 SMNVEV (reference sequence). Trimming at V came to 8 bases and at J to 9 bases, leaving 2 bases not matched to a gene. This CDR3 contains 11 residues. Sequenced: blood. This chain connects TRBV27 to TRBJ2-1, with TRBD2 matching over 9 bases. The TCR sequence derives from a woman aged 25 to 39 with Graves' hyperthyroidism. CDR3 sequence (DNA): TGTGCCAGCGGGACTAGCAGTGAGCAGTTCTTC. This sequence encodes CASGTSSEQFF.